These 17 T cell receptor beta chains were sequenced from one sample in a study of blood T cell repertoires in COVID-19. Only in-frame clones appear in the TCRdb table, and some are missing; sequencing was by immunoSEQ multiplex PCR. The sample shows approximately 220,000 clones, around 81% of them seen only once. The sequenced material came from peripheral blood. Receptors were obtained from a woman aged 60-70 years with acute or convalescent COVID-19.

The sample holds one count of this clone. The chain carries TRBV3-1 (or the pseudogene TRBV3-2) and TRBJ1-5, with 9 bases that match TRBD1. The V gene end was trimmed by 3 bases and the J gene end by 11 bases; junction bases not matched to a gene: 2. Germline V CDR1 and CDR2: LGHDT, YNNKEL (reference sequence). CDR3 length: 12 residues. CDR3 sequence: CASSQGQGTQHF. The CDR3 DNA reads TGTGCCAGCAGCCAGGGACAGGGCACCCAGCATTTT.

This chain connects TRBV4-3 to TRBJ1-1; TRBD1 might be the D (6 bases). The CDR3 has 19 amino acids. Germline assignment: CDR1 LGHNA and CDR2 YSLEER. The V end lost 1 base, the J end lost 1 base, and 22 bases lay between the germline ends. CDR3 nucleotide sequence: TGCGCCAGCAGCCAAGTAAGTCTTCAGGGGCTGGGTTGGAACACTGAAGCTTTCTTT. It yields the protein CASSQVSLQGLGWNTEAFF.

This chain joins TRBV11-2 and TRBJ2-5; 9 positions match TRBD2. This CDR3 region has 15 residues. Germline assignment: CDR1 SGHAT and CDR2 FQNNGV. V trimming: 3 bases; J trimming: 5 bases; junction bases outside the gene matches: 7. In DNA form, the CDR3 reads TGTGCCAGCAGCTTGGGGTCTAGCGGGATGGAGACCCAGTACTTC. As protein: CASSLGSSGMETQYF.

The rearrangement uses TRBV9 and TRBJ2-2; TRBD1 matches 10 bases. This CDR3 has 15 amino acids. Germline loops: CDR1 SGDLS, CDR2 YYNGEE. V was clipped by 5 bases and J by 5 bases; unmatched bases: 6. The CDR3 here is CASRRGTGVTGELFF. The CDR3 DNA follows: TGTGCCAGCAGGCGTGGGACAGGGGTTACCGGGGAGCTGTTTTTT.

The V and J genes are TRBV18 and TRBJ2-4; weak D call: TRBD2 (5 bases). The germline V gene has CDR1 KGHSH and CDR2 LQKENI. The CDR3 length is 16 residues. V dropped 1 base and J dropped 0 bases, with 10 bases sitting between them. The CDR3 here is CASSPLGGLAKNIQYF. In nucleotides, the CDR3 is TGTGCCAGCTCACCACTCGGAGGACTAGCCAAAAACATTCAGTACTTC.

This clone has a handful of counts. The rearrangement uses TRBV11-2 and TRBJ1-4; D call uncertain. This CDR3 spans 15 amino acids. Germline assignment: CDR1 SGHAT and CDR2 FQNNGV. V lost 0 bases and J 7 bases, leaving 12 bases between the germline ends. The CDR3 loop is CASSLDIGRGEKLFF. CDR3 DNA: TGTGCCAGCAGCTTAGATATCGGGAGAGGTGAAAAACTGTTTTTT.

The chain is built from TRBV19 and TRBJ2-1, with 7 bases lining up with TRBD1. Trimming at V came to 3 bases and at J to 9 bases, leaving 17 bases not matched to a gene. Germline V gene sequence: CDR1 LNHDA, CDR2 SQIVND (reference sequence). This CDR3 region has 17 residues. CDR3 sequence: CASSMLRQGISPPEQFF. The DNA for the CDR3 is TGTGCCAGTAGTATGCTTCGACAGGGAATCTCTCCTCCTGAGCAGTTCTTC.

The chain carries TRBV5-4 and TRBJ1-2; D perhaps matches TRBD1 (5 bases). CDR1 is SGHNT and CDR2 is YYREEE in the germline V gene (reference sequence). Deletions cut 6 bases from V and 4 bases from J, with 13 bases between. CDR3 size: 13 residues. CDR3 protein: CASTRQSRYGYTF. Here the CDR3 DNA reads TGTGCCAGCACTCGACAGTCTCGCTATGGCTACACCTTC.

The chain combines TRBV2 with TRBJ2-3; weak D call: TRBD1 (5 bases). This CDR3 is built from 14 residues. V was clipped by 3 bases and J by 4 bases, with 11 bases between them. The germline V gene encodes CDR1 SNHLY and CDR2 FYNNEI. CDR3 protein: CASSDIQGSDTQYF. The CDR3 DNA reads TGTGCCAGCAGTGATATTCAGGGTTCAGATACGCAGTATTTT. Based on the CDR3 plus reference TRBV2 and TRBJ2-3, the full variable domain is EPEVTQTPSHQVTQMGQEVILRCVPISNHLYFYWYRQILGQKVEFLVSFYNNEISEKSEIFDDQFSVERPDGSNFTLKIRSTKLEDSAMYFCASSDIQGSDTQYFGPGTRLTVL.

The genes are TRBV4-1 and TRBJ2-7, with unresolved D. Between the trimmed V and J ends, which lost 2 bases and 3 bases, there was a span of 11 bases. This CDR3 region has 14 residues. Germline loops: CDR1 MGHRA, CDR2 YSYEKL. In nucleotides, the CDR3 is TGCGCCAGCAGCCAACGAACCCAGTTCTACGAGCAGTACTTC. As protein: CASSQRTQFYEQYF.

The CDR3 DNA reads TGTGCCAGCAGCAGCCCCGACACAGATACGCAGTATTTT. It translates to CASSSPDTDTQYF. The V call is TRBV7-9, the J call TRBJ2-3; D remains ambiguous. The CDR3 has 13 amino acids. The germline V gene encodes CDR1 SEHNR and CDR2 FQNEAQ (reference sequence). V was clipped by 5 bases and J by 2 bases, with 8 bases between them.

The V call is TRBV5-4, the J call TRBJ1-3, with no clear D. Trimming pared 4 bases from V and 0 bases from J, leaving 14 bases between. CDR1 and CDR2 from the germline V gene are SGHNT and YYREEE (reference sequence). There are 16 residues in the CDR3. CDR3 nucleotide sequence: TGTGCCAGCAGCGCGATGGCAGCGAGCTCTGGAAACACCATATATTTT. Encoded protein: CASSAMAASSGNTIYF. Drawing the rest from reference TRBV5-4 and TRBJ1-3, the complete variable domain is ETGVTQSPTHLIKTRGQQVTLRCSSQSGHNTVSWYQQALGQGPQFIFQYYREEENGRGNFPPRFSGLQFPNYSSELNVNALELDDSALYLCASSAMAASSGNTIYFGEGSWLTVV.

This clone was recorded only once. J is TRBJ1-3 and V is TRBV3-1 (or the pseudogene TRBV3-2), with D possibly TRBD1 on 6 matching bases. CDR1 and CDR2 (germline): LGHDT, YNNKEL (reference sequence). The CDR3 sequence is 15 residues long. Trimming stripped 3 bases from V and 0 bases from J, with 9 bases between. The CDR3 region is CASSQLGGSGNTIYF. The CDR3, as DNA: TGTGCCAGCAGCCAGCTAGGGGGCTCTGGAAACACCATATATTTT.

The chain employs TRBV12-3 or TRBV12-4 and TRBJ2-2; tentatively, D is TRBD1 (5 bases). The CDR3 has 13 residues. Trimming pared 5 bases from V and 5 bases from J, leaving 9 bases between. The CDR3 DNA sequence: TGTGCCAGCAGTAATCAGGGTACCGGGGAGCTGTTTTTT. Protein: CASSNQGTGELFF.

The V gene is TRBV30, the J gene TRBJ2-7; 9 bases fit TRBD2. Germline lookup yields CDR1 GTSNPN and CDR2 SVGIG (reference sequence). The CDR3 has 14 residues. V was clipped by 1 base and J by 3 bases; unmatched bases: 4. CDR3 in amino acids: CAWSASGNLYEQYF. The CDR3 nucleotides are TGTGCCTGGAGTGCTAGCGGGAACCTCTACGAGCAGTACTTC.

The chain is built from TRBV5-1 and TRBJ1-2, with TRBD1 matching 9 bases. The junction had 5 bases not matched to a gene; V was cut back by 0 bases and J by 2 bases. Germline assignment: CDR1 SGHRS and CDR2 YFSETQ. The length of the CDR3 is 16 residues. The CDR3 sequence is CASSLGGTGTNYGYTF. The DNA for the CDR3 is TGCGCCAGCAGCTTGGGCGGGACAGGGACGAACTATGGCTACACCTTC.

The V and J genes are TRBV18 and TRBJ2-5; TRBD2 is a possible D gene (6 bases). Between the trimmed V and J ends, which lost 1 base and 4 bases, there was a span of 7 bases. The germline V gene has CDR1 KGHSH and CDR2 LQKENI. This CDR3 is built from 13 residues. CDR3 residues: CASSPLGGETQYF. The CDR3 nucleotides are TGTGCCAGCTCACCACTGGGGGGAGAGACCCAGTACTTC.